The 3 T cell receptor beta chains in this list originate from one sample, sequenced in a study of T cell repertoires in cytomegalovirus infection. The antigens of these receptors remain unknown. TCRdb called the reads again in MiXCR, with one record for every CDR3 protein. The sample holds hundreds of thousands of distinct CDR3 sequences, around 29% seen once. The sample in question was cultured CD8+ T cells from PBMCs, obtained from culture after CMV antigen stimulation. The source of these receptors is a human donor in good health (CMV status not recorded). Some clones in this sample may be carry-over from other donors' samples.

CDR3 DNA sequence: TGCGCCAGCAGCTTCGACACGACCACCGGGGAGCTGTTTTTT. It translates to CASSFDTTTGELFF. J is TRBJ2-2 and V is TRBV5-1; D is ambiguous. The V end lost 2 bases, the J end lost 4 bases, and 9 bases lay between the germline ends. Germline V gene data show CDR1 as SGHRS and CDR2 as YFSETQ. The CDR3 contains 14 residues.

This clonotype was recorded only once. The chain has TRBV15 and TRBJ1-1; 10 bases map to TRBD1. Germline trimming cut 6 bases from V and 1 base from J; bases unmatched to any gene: 5. From germline, CDR1 is LNHNV and CDR2 YYDKDF (reference sequence). This CDR3 is built from 15 residues. This CDR3 is CATRGTGAQNTEAFF. Here the CDR3 DNA reads TGTGCCACCAGGGGGACAGGGGCCCAGAACACTGAAGCTTTCTTT.

At least ten counts were recorded for this clonotype. The gene calls are TRBV7-4 and TRBJ2-7, with TRBD2 as a possible D gene (6 bases). CDR3 length: 11 amino acids. CDR1 SGHVT and CDR2 SQSDAQ come from the germline V gene. This CDR3 reads CASSLEVRETV. In nucleotides, the CDR3 is TGTGCCAGCAGCTTAGAGGTCCGGGAGACTGTC.